A single sample is the source of the 26 T cell receptor beta chains below, sequenced in a study of cytomegalovirus exposure and HLA in healthy donors. 60 Vbeta and 13 Jbeta primers were used in PCR. Sequenced by immunoSEQ multiplex PCR; TCRdb stores in-frame clones only, minus some. The sample comprises around 53,000 clones, over 70% of which are singletons, and roughly 3% rests with the top ten. The sequenced material came from PBMCs. Every receptor here comes from a young man in good health and CMV-seronegative.

This clone was observed a few times. The chain combines TRBV13 with TRBJ2-4; perhaps TRBD1 as D (6 bases). Germline V CDR1 and CDR2: PRHDT, FYEKMQ (reference sequence). The CDR3 is 16 amino acids. V was shortened by 3 bases and J by 0 bases, with 12 bases between the two germline ends. CDR3 protein: CASSFTGTLAKNIQYF. The CDR3 DNA sequence: TGTGCCAGCAGCTTCACAGGGACCCTAGCCAAAAACATTCAGTACTTC. Combining the CDR3 with reference TRBV13 and TRBJ2-4 gives the whole variable domain AAGVIQSPRHLIKEKRETATLKCYPIPRHDTVYWYQQGPGQDPQFLISFYEKMQSDKGSIPDRFSAQQFSDYHSELNMSSLELGDSALYFCASSFTGTLAKNIQYFGAGTRLSVL.

This clone occurred once. V gene TRBV27 combines with J gene TRBJ1-1; D remains unclear. V lost 3 bases, J lost 8 bases, and 7 bases lay in between. The germline V gene encodes CDR1 MNHEY and CDR2 SMNVEV (reference sequence). CDR3 size: 11 residues. The CDR3 spells CASSLGAEAFF. The CDR3 DNA sequence: TGTGCCAGCAGTTTGGGCGCAGAAGCTTTCTTT.

The chain is built from TRBV7-9 and TRBJ1-2; D not resolved. The germline V gene has CDR1 SEHNR and CDR2 FQNEAQ (reference sequence). CDR3 length: 11 residues. The V end was cut by 5 bases, the J end by 3 bases, with 4 bases between. CDR3 nucleotide sequence: TGTGCCAGCAGCCGCGACTATGGCTACACCTTC. Encoded protein: CASSRDYGYTF.

This clone has more than one count but fewer than ten. V usage is TRBV10-3 and J usage is TRBJ2-1; the match to TRBD2 covers 9 bases. Germline values: CDR1 ENHRY, CDR2 SYGVKD. This CDR3 spans 14 amino acids. The J segment lost 16 bases and the V segment lost 0 bases, leaving 10 bases of the junction unmatched. CDR3 in amino acids: CAISESGLAISSFF. The CDR3 DNA is TGTGCCATCAGTGAGTCAGGACTAGCGATTTCTAGCTTCTTC.

This rearrangement joins TRBV30 to TRBJ1-4, with D perhaps matching TRBD1 (6 bases). The CDR3 is 14 amino acids. V lost 2 bases, J lost 4 bases, and 11 bases lay in between. The germline V gene encodes CDR1 GTSNPN and CDR2 SVGIG (reference sequence). The CDR3 spells CAWSIGQYNEKLFF. The CDR3 region has the DNA TGTGCCTGGAGTATTGGACAGTATAATGAAAAACTGTTTTTT.

The chain has TRBV11-2 and TRBJ1-4; TRBD1 matches at 8 bases. CDR3 size: 13 residues. J gave up 8 bases and V 10 bases, and 9 bases lay outside the gene matches. The germline V gene has CDR1 SGHAT and CDR2 FQNNGV. The CDR3 here is CATGQGVGEKLFF. The DNA for the CDR3 is TGTGCCACCGGACAGGGAGTAGGCGAAAAACTGTTTTTT.

This rearrangement joins TRBV10-3 to TRBJ2-6, with 8 positions matching TRBD1. V shed 8 bases and J 4 bases; nucleotides not matched to a gene: 13. The CDR3 runs to 17 residues. Germline V lookup: CDR1 ENHRY, CDR2 SYGVKD. The CDR3 bases are TGTGCCATCGATTCATCCGGGACAGGCCTCGGGGCCAACGTCCTGACTTTC. This gives the protein CAIDSSGTGLGANVLTF.

J is TRBJ2-5 and V is TRBV5-4; 8 bases line up with TRBD2. Trimming at V came to 0 bases and at J to 10 bases, leaving 8 bases not matched to a gene. This CDR3 has 14 amino acids. Germline values: CDR1 SGHNT, CDR2 YYREEE (reference sequence). The DNA of the CDR3 is TGTGCCAGCAGCTTGGTCGGGAGGGCCGCGGACCAGTACTTC. Its translation is CASSLVGRAADQYF.

The gene calls are TRBV5-4 and TRBJ1-5, with 7 positions matching TRBD1. The CDR3 loop spans 18 amino acids. The V gene's germline CDR1 is SGHNT and CDR2 YYREEE (reference sequence). V shed 4 bases and J 0 bases; nucleotides not matched to a gene: 13. This CDR3 reads CASSLTVTGTVSNQPQHF. The CDR3 nucleotides read TGTGCCAGCAGCCTAACTGTGACCGGGACAGTTAGCAATCAGCCCCAGCATTTT. The variable domain in full, with the rest retrieved from reference TRBV5-4 and TRBJ1-5, is ETGVTQSPTHLIKTRGQQVTLRCSSQSGHNTVSWYQQALGQGPQFIFQYYREEENGRGNFPPRFSGLQFPNYSSELNVNALELDDSALYLCASSLTVTGTVSNQPQHFGDGTRLSIL.

This clone was observed a few times. This chain joins TRBV4-3 and TRBJ1-5; D unclear. The germline V gene has CDR1 LGHNA and CDR2 YSLEER. V lost 6 bases, J lost 0 bases, and 9 bases lay in between. The CDR3 has 14 amino acids. Here the CDR3 DNA reads TGCGCCAGCAGTCCAAGCTATAGCAATCAGCCCCAGCATTTT. Its protein is CASSPSYSNQPQHF.

The chain uses TRBV5-8 and TRBJ2-7, with a tentative D call TRBD1 (6 bases). V lost 4 bases to trimming and J lost 2 bases, with 10 bases between them. Germline loops: CDR1 SGHTS, CDR2 YDEGEE. The CDR3 is 13 residues long. The CDR3 DNA is TGTGCCAGCAGCCGGACAGCTACCTACGAGCAGTACTTC. It specifies CASSRTATYEQYF.

The rearrangement joins TRBV14 to TRBJ2-7; D remains ambiguous. Trimming removed 0 bases at V and 1 base at J, with 7 bases between. The CDR3 is 14 residues long. Germline-derived CDR1 and CDR2 are SGHDN and FVKESK. CDR3 in amino acids: CASSQDYGSYEQYF. Written as DNA, the CDR3 is TGTGCCAGCAGCCAAGATTACGGGTCCTACGAGCAGTACTTC.

The rearrangement joins TRBV6-1 to TRBJ2-2; tentative D call: TRBD2 (6 bases). Deletions cut 10 bases from V and 5 bases from J, with 20 bases between. Per germline, CDR1 MNHNS and CDR2 SASEGT. The CDR3 has 15 amino acids. CDR3 coding DNA: TGTGCCACCACACGGCGGGGCGCGGGGACCGGGGAGCTGTTTTTT. It translates to CATTRRGAGTGELFF.

The rearrangement uses TRBV29-1 and TRBJ2-3; D not certain. The CDR3 totals 12 residues. CDR1 SQVTM and CDR2 ANQGSEA come from the germline V gene. V was clipped by 4 bases and J by 8 bases, with 13 bases between them. The CDR3 region has the DNA TGCAGCGTTGCGGCGACTGCCGCTACGCAGTATTTT. Protein sequence: CSVAATAATQYF.

The chain employs TRBV2 and TRBJ1-5; 7 bases align to TRBD1. The V gene end was trimmed by 6 bases and the J gene end by 6 bases; junction bases not matched to a gene: 20. The length of the CDR3 is 18 residues. The germline V gene has CDR1 SNHLY and CDR2 FYNNEI. The CDR3 DNA is TGTGCCAGCAGCCAAAAATCCTCAGGGGGTAGTTTGGGTCAGCCCCAGCATTTT. This sequence encodes CASSQKSSGGSLGQPQHF.

This sequence joins TRBV5-1 and TRBJ2-3; a weak D match, TRBD1 (5 bases). Germline-derived CDR1 and CDR2 are SGHRS and YFSETQ. V was shortened by 8 bases and J by 2 bases, with 12 bases between the two germline ends. This CDR3 is built from 13 residues. Here the CDR3 DNA reads TGCGCCAGTAGGAAAGGGGCCACAGATACGCAGTATTTT. It specifies CASRKGATDTQYF.

The chain joins TRBV7-6 to TRBJ2-1; 7 bases align to TRBD1. Germline CDR1 and CDR2: SGHVS and FNYEAQ. V lost 4 bases, J lost 0 bases, and 3 bases stayed unmatched. The CDR3 spans 15 residues. This CDR3 is CASSSRDSSYNEQFF. In nucleotides, the CDR3 is TGTGCCAGCAGCTCCCGGGACAGCTCCTACAATGAGCAGTTCTTC.

The V and J genes are TRBV27 and TRBJ1-5; D remains ambiguous. The CDR3 runs 14 residues. Germline V CDR1 and CDR2: MNHEY, SMNVEV (reference sequence). With 2 bases removed from V and 0 bases from J, the gap between germline ends came to 5 bases. CDR3 sequence (DNA): TGTGCCAGCAGTTTACCCTATAGCAATCAGCCCCAGCATTTT. Translation gives CASSLPYSNQPQHF.

J is TRBJ2-7 and V is TRBV30, with D perhaps TRBD1 (6 bases). Trimming shortened V by 2 bases and J by 4 bases, and 15 bases separated the two germline ends. The CDR3 runs 14 residues. The germline V gene has CDR1 GTSNPN and CDR2 SVGIG (reference sequence). As DNA, the CDR3 is TGTGCCTGGAGTCACGGTGGGGGCGGGTACGAGCAGTACTTC. It is translated as CAWSHGGGGYEQYF.

The CDR3 region is CASSQRQGLRYGYTF. CDR3 DNA sequence: TGTGCCAGCAGTCAAAGACAGGGGTTACGCTATGGCTACACCTTC. The chain is built from TRBV28 and TRBJ1-2; TRBD1 matches 8 bases. CDR3 size: 15 residues. Trimming at V came to 5 bases and at J to 4 bases, leaving 9 bases not matched to a gene. Germline assignment: CDR1 MDHEN and CDR2 SYDVKM.

The rearrangement links TRBV11-3 to TRBJ2-7; the match to TRBD1 covers 9 bases. The V and J ends lost 5 bases and 3 bases, in that order; junction bases with no gene match: 5. CDR3 length: 14 residues. The germline gives CDR1 SGHNT, CDR2 YENEEA. DNA for the CDR3: TGTGCCAGCAGCCCGGGGACAGGGCACTACGAGCAGTACTTC. Translating it yields CASSPGTGHYEQYF.

V is TRBV19 and J is TRBJ2-3, with 8 bases lining up with TRBD2. This CDR3 is 14 amino acids long. V was clipped by 9 bases and J by 1 base; unmatched bases: 6. CDR1 and CDR2 from the germline V gene are LNHDA and SQIVND (reference sequence). CDR3 protein: CASRAGAGTDTQYF. The CDR3 nucleotides read TGTGCCAGCAGAGCGGGAGCGGGCACAGATACGCAGTATTTT.

The rearrangement uses TRBV2 and TRBJ2-5; 11 bases match TRBD2. The V and J ends lost 4 bases and 0 bases, in that order; junction bases with no gene match: 13. CDR3 length equals 19 residues. Germline V CDR1 and CDR2: SNHLY, FYNNEI. The CDR3 sequence: CASSVQELAGGGYQETQYF. CDR3 coding DNA: TGTGCCAGCAGTGTTCAGGAGCTAGCGGGAGGAGGGTACCAAGAGACCCAGTACTTC.

This chain links TRBV6-4 with TRBJ2-7; the match to TRBD1 covers 7 bases. The V segment lost 3 bases and the J segment 2 bases; nucleotides outside the gene matches: 7. Germline CDR1 and CDR2: MRHNA and SNTAGT. The CDR3 extends over 15 amino acids. In DNA, the CDR3 is TGTGCCAGCAGTGAAATTCAGACAGGGACCTACGAGCAGTACTTC. It codes for CASSEIQTGTYEQYF.

CDR3 bases: TGTGCCAGCAGTGAACAGGCCGGCGTAGGAGCTTTCTTT. It encodes CASSEQAGVGAFF. The chain combines TRBV6-1 with TRBJ1-1, with no clear D. The germline gives CDR1 MNHNS, CDR2 SASEGT. CDR3 length: 13 amino acids. With 2 bases removed from V and 10 bases from J, the gap between germline ends came to 14 bases.

The rearrangement uses TRBV2 and TRBJ2-7, with D maybe TRBD2 (7 bases). The germline V gene has CDR1 SNHLY and CDR2 FYNNEI. The CDR3 loop spans 15 amino acids. Deletions cut 8 bases from V and 0 bases from J, with 17 bases between. CDR3 DNA: TGTGCCAGCGGGGGGGGGCAGGGCTACTCCTACGAGCAGTACTTC. Protein: CASGGGQGYSYEQYF.